The 27 T cell receptor beta chains listed next were all sequenced from one sample in a study of early T cells in non-severe SARS-CoV-2 infection. One entry per CDR3 protein, called by TCRdb with MiXCR from the 5' RACE reads. The repertoire holds roughly 56,000 distinct CDR3 sequences, with under 12% as singletons. Material: whole blood. The receptors originated from an adult who was a healthcare worker with PCR-confirmed SARS-CoV-2 infection or an uninfected control (not recorded which).

The sample holds a few counts of this clonotype. V is TRBV30 and J is TRBJ1-4, with 7 nucleotides matching TRBD1. CDR1 GTSNPN and CDR2 SVGIG come from the germline V gene (reference sequence). V lost 1 base to trimming and J lost 8 bases; unmatched junction nucleotides: 4. The CDR3 loop spans 13 amino acids. CDR3 nucleotide sequence: TGTGCCTGGAGTGGACAGGGAATCGAAAAACTGTTTTTT. Amino acid sequence: CAWSGQGIEKLFF.

This clonotype was counted only a few times. The chain joins TRBV7-3 to TRBJ2-1; D unresolved. Trimming removed 1 base from V and 6 bases from J, with 16 bases in between. Germline CDR1 reads SGHTA; CDR2 reads FQGTGA. CDR3 size: 16 residues. Here the CDR3 reads CASSLSRAPPGNEQFF. The CDR3 DNA reads TGTGCCAGCAGCTTAAGTCGGGCGCCCCCCGGCAATGAGCAGTTCTTC.

This clonotype turned up a few times. The chain joins TRBV27 to TRBJ2-7; possible D gene TRBD1, 5 bases. Germline V lookup: CDR1 MNHEY, CDR2 SMNVEV (reference sequence). The CDR3 length is 15 residues. V lost 2 bases, J lost 2 bases, and 13 bases lay in between. The CDR3 DNA reads as TGTGCCAGCAGTTTAGGCCAGGGCAGACCCTACGAGCAGTACTTC. The encoded protein is CASSLGQGRPYEQYF.

This clonotype has a count of ten or more. V usage is TRBV3-1 and J usage is TRBJ2-7; 12 nucleotides align to TRBD2. The CDR3 covers 14 residues. The trim removed 4 bases at V and 2 bases at J, leaving 0 bases unmatched. Germline loops: CDR1 LGHDT, CDR2 YNNKEL (reference sequence). The CDR3 region has the DNA TGTGCCAGCAGCCCTAGCGGGAGGGCCTACGAGCAGTACTTC. As protein: CASSPSGRAYEQYF.

With respect to this clonotype: This could be a read error, since a much larger clone is one nucleotide away. The V and J genes are TRBV29-1 and TRBJ2-3; TRBD2 matches 12 bases. Germline assignment: CDR1 SQVTM and CDR2 ANQGSEA. The length of the CDR3 is 18 residues. V shed 5 bases and J 4 bases; nucleotides not matched to a gene: 16. CDR3 region: CSVYGLAGFHDDPDTQYF. The CDR3 nucleotides read TGCAGCGTTTACGGACTAGCGGGATTTCATGATGATCCAGATACGCAGTATTTT.

This clonotype appeared a few times. The rearrangement uses TRBV7-8 and TRBJ1-1; tentatively, D is TRBD1 (6 bases). The CDR3 covers 15 residues. Per the germline V gene, CDR1 is SGHVS and CDR2 is FQNEAQ. Trimming stripped 0 bases from V and 3 bases from J, with 11 bases between. The CDR3 protein is CASSLAGGADTEAFF. Written as DNA, the CDR3 is TGTGCCAGCAGCTTAGCCGGGGGCGCGGACACTGAAGCTTTCTTT.

In this sample, this clonotype turned up many times. The rearrangement links TRBV20-1 to TRBJ2-3, with a weak D call TRBD2 (5 bases). Trimming took 6 bases from V and 0 from J, leaving 13 bases between them. The CDR3 is 14 residues long. Germline CDR1 and CDR2: DFQATT and SNEGSKA (reference sequence). The CDR3, as DNA: TGCAGTGCCAGGAGGATTCGTAGCACAGATACGCAGTATTTT. This gives the protein CSARRIRSTDTQYF.

This clonotype was detected a few times. This chain uses TRBV6-2 or TRBV6-3 with TRBJ1-5; D gene uncertain. The germline V and J ends were trimmed by 2 bases and 6 bases, with 5 bases remaining between them. The CDR3 extends over 12 amino acids. Per germline, CDR1 MNHEY and CDR2 SVGEGT. CDR3 in amino acids: CASSYIGQPQHF. In nucleotides, the CDR3 is TGTGCCAGCAGTTACATCGGTCAGCCCCAGCATTTT.

This clonotype was detected a few times. V gene TRBV18 combines with J gene TRBJ1-1; weak D call: TRBD1 (6 bases). V lost 0 bases and J lost 0, with 11 bases in between. Germline CDR1 KGHSH, CDR2 LQKENI. The CDR3 consists of 16 residues. CDR3: CASSPPTGKMNTEAFF. The CDR3 nucleotides read TGTGCCAGCTCACCACCAACAGGGAAGATGAACACTGAAGCTTTCTTT.

There are many counts of this clonotype. The V and J genes are TRBV6-2 or TRBV6-3 and TRBJ1-1; D ambiguous. Germline-derived CDR1 and CDR2 are MNHEY and SVGEGT. The germline V and J ends were trimmed by 3 bases and 6 bases, with 17 bases remaining between them. This CDR3 spans 15 amino acids. The CDR3 sequence is CASSYLTLRLPEAFF. The CDR3 DNA reads as TGTGCCAGCAGTTATCTAACGTTGAGGCTTCCTGAAGCTTTCTTT.

Ten or more counts support this clonotype. V is TRBV18 and J is TRBJ1-3; no reliable D call. The germline V gene encodes CDR1 KGHSH and CDR2 LQKENI. The CDR3 totals 12 residues. V lost 0 bases and J 8 bases, leaving 5 bases between the germline ends. CDR3 nucleotide sequence: TGTGCCAGCTCACCACCGGATTACACCATATATTTT. Amino acid sequence: CASSPPDYTIYF. Full variable domain (remainder filled in from reference TRBV18 and TRBJ1-3): NAGVMQNPRHLVRRRGQEARLRCSPMKGHSHVYWYRQLPEEGLKFMVYLQKENIIDESGMPKERFSAEFPKEGPSILRIQQVVRGDSAAYFCASSPPDYTIYFGEGSWLTVV.

This clonotype has a count of ten or more. The V call is TRBV7-8, the J call TRBJ1-5, with a possible D match to TRBD1 (5 bases). There are 15 residues in the CDR3. CDR1 and CDR2 (germline): SGHVS, FQNEAQ. Trimming removed 5 bases from V and 8 bases from J, with 19 bases in between. The CDR3 DNA reads TGTGCCAGCAGCCGGGGACGTACTGAAAACAAGCCCCAGCATTTT. This translates into CASSRGRTENKPQHF.

This clonotype was found many times. V and J are TRBV2 and TRBJ2-1, with TRBD2 identical over 8 bases. This CDR3 is 14 amino acids long. Germline CDR1 is SNHLY and CDR2 is FYNNEI. V lost 11 bases to trimming and J lost 8 bases; unmatched junction nucleotides: 14. The CDR3 is CASEAAGDGDEQFF. Written as DNA, the CDR3 is TGTGCCTCAGAGGCAGCGGGAGATGGGGATGAGCAGTTCTTC.

At least ten counts were recorded for this clonotype. The chain couples TRBV11-2 to TRBJ1-2; D uncertain. Germline V gene sequence: CDR1 SGHAT, CDR2 FQNNGV. This CDR3 is built from 15 residues. V was trimmed by 0 bases and J by 4 bases, leaving 12 bases between them. The CDR3 loop is CASSLDPSPPYGYTF. The DNA for the CDR3 is TGTGCCAGCAGCTTAGATCCGTCCCCCCCCTATGGCTACACCTTC.

This clonotype came up a few times. The CDR3 DNA is TGTGCCAGCAGCTTATATGGCAGTTACGAGCAGTACTTC. Translating it yields CASSLYGSYEQYF. The V gene is TRBV7-3, the J gene TRBJ2-7, with D unclear. Trimming stripped 2 bases from V and 4 bases from J, with 9 bases between. Germline CDR1 is SGHTA and CDR2 is FQGTGA. This CDR3 spans 13 amino acids. The full variable domain, its missing parts supplied by reference TRBV7-3 and TRBJ2-7, is GAGVSQTPSNKVTEKGKYVELRCDPISGHTALYWYRQSLGQGPEFLIYFQGTGAADDSGLPNDRFFAVRPEGSVSTLKIQRTERGDSAVYLCASSLYGSYEQYFGPGTRLTVT.

This clonotype has a count of ten or more. The V gene is TRBV19, the J gene TRBJ2-7; tentatively, D is TRBD2 (6 bases). From germline, CDR1 is LNHDA and CDR2 SQIVND (reference sequence). The V end was cut by 3 bases, the J end by 5 bases, with 14 bases between. CDR3 size: 14 residues. The CDR3 sequence is CASSIGTRKNEQYF. The CDR3 nucleotides read TGTGCCAGTAGTATCGGGACTCGTAAAAACGAGCAGTACTTC.

This clonotype was counted between two and nine times. The V gene is TRBV7-2, the J gene TRBJ1-2; D gene uncertain. V shed 6 bases and J shed 4 bases, with 15 bases lying between them. Per the germline V gene, CDR1 is SGHTA and CDR2 is FQGNSA. The CDR3 has 14 amino acids. The CDR3 protein is CASSQDPAVYGYTF. In nucleotides, the CDR3 is TGTGCCAGCAGTCAGGACCCCGCTGTCTATGGCTACACCTTC.

This clonotype showed up many times. In DNA form, the CDR3 reads TGCAGTGCTAGGGCCGGGGGACAGGGTAATCAGCCCCAGCATTTT. Its protein is CSARAGGQGNQPQHF. The chain couples TRBV20-1 to TRBJ1-5; 9 bases line up with TRBD1. The CDR3 extends over 15 amino acids. V gave up 3 bases and J gave up 4 bases; unmatched junction bases: 7. Germline CDR1 reads DFQATT; CDR2 reads SNEGSKA (reference sequence).

This clonotype showed up many times. The chain couples TRBV3-1 to TRBJ2-1, with TRBD2 matching over 9 bases. V lost 3 bases to trimming and J lost 8 bases; unmatched junction nucleotides: 14. Germline assignment: CDR1 LGHDT and CDR2 YNNKEL (reference sequence). The CDR3 totals 17 residues. CDR3 bases: TGTGCCAGCAGCCACCCGCGGGCGGGAGGGCCGATGGATGAGCAGTTCTTC. It yields the protein CASSHPRAGGPMDEQFF.

At least ten counts were recorded for this clonotype. The rearrangement links TRBV30 to TRBJ1-1; possibly TRBD1 for D (5 bases). CDR1 and CDR2 from the germline V gene are GTSNPN and SVGIG (reference sequence). V lost 0 bases, J lost 7 bases, and 15 bases lay in between. This CDR3 is 14 amino acids long. This chain's CDR3 is CAWSVDSSLVEAFF. The CDR3 DNA follows: TGTGCCTGGAGTGTCGACAGTTCCTTGGTTGAAGCTTTCTTT.

The sample holds many counts of this clonotype. V is TRBV19 and J is TRBJ2-2; 9 bases agree with TRBD2. The CDR3 has 19 residues. CDR1 is LNHDA, CDR2 SQIVND, per germline (reference sequence). V dropped 3 bases and J dropped 0; count of bases not matched to a gene: 11. CDR3 sequence reads: CASSMGVAGDFSNTGELFF. The CDR3 coding sequence is TGTGCCAGTAGTATGGGAGTAGCGGGAGATTTCTCGAACACCGGGGAGCTGTTTTTT.

In its sample, this clonotype was seen a few times. CDR3 amino acids: CASSSRDRESPLHF. The CDR3 DNA is TGTGCCAGCAGTTCCCGGGACAGGGAATCACCCCTCCACTTT. This sequence joins TRBV12-3 or TRBV12-4 and TRBJ1-6; TRBD1 matches at 9 bases. V shed 4 bases and J 10 bases; nucleotides not matched to a gene: 5. This CDR3 comprises 14 residues.

This clonotype showed up just a few times. The chain combines TRBV19 with TRBJ1-5, with 10 bases identical to TRBD1. Per the germline V gene, CDR1 is LNHDA and CDR2 is SQIVND (reference sequence). V lost 3 bases to trimming and J lost 7 bases; unmatched junction nucleotides: 6. The CDR3 is 15 residues long. Here the CDR3 DNA reads TGTGCCAGTAGTATCCGGACAGGGGGGTTGCAGCCCCAGCATTTT. Amino acids: CASSIRTGGLQPQHF.

This clonotype occurred many times. The chain combines TRBV6-1 with TRBJ2-1; D not resolved. CDR1 is MNHNS, CDR2 SASEGT, per germline. V gave up 6 bases and J gave up 2 bases, with 23 bases separating them. This CDR3 has 18 residues. The CDR3 region is CASRPPLWRSVTYNEQFF. The CDR3 bases are TGTGCCAGCAGACCCCCCCTCTGGCGGTCAGTGACCTACAATGAGCAGTTCTTC.

This clonotype was seen many times. The genes are TRBV10-3 and TRBJ2-2, with unresolved D. Germline-derived CDR1 and CDR2 are ENHRY and SYGVKD. Trimming took off 4 bases at V and 1 base at J, with 13 bases between the two ends. This CDR3 contains 16 residues. The CDR3 protein is CAISGDSRMNTGELFF. In nucleotides, the CDR3 is TGTGCCATCAGTGGGGATAGCCGGATGAACACCGGGGAGCTGTTTTTT.

This clonotype showed up many times. The chain couples TRBV29-1 to TRBJ2-2; D uncertain. The length of the CDR3 is 14 residues. V was pared by 1 base and J by 6 bases, with 12 bases between. CDR1 and CDR2 from the germline V gene are SQVTM and ANQGSEA. CDR3 coding DNA: TGCAGCGTTGAAGGGGTCATCAAGTCCGGGGAGCTGTTTTTT. Residues: CSVEGVIKSGELFF.

This clonotype was picked up a small number of times. The rearrangement links TRBV14 to TRBJ2-2; either TRBD1 or TRBD2 may supply D (5 bases each). This CDR3 comprises 15 residues. V lost 5 bases and J 2 bases, leaving 12 bases between the germline ends. Germline assignment: CDR1 SGHDN and CDR2 FVKESK. CDR3: CASSSGTRNTGELFF. The CDR3 DNA sequence: TGTGCCAGCAGCTCCGGGACGAGAAACACCGGGGAGCTGTTTTTT. Variable domain in full (rest from reference TRBV14 and TRBJ2-2): EAGVTQFPSHSVIEKGQTVTLRCDPISGHDNLYWYRRVMGKEIKFLLHFVKESKQDESGMPNNRFLAERTGGTYSTLKVQPAELEDSGVYFCASSSGTRNTGELFFGEGSRLTVL.